The clone carrying this TCR beta chain came up a few times. The source of the sample is a study of shared clonotypes between healthy human individuals. Every one of the donors was a Caucasian adult that lived in Nashville, Tennessee. The repertoire was sequenced with immunoSEQ multiplex PCR; TCRdb's copy has only in-frame clones and lacks some. The data contain roughly 490,000 clones, 76% of them singletons. The CDR3 consists of 13 residues. The V gene lost 5 bases and the J gene lost 7 bases, with 11 bases spanning the gap. Per germline, CDR1 MDHEN and CDR2 SYDVKM. This chain joins TRBV28 and TRBJ2-2; D is uncertain. Sequenced input: PBMCs. This TCR derives from a woman aged 40 to 50 in good health. Some clones in this sample may be carry-over from other donors' samples. The CDR3 spells CASSTGPYGELFF. CDR3 sequence (DNA): TGTGCCAGCAGTACTGGACCGTACGGGGAGCTGTTTTTT.